These 18 T cell receptor beta chains share one sample of origin, sequenced in a study of control samples from healthy donors and cancer patients. Sequencing was performed with immunoSEQ multiplex PCR; in TCRdb, only in-frame clones are kept and a portion is missing. Here the sample spans 120,000 or so clones, approximately 87% being singletons. Sequencing used blood. The receptors were sampled from a man aged 55 to 70 in good health.

The chain joins TRBV14 to TRBJ2-3; 12 bases align to TRBD2. Germline CDR1 and CDR2: SGHDN and FVKESK. The length of the CDR3 is 16 residues. With 0 bases clipped from V and 5 bases from J, the junction kept 3 bases outside the gene matches. The CDR3 bases are TGTGCCAGCAGCCAAGAGGGGACTAGCGGGTTAGATACGCAGTATTTT. Amino acid sequence: CASSQEGTSGLDTQYF.

The chain uses TRBV19 and TRBJ1-6; 7 bases are shared with TRBD1. The germline gives CDR1 LNHDA, CDR2 SQIVND (reference sequence). The CDR3 sequence is 15 residues long. J was trimmed by 5 bases and V by 4 bases; bases with no gene match: 5. The CDR3 loop is CASSTRTGHNSPLHF. The CDR3 bases are TGTGCCAGTAGTACAAGGACAGGACATAATTCACCCCTCCACTTT.

The V call is TRBV29-1, the J call TRBJ2-7; D is unclear. The CDR3 contains 12 residues. Germline CDR1 and CDR2: SQVTM and ANQGSEA. V was cut by 7 bases and J by 1 base, with 11 bases left in between. CDR3 sequence reads: CSGSWGSYEQYF. The CDR3, as DNA: TGCAGCGGGAGCTGGGGTTCCTACGAGCAGTACTTC.

This chain joins TRBV18 and TRBJ1-4; D not certain. CDR3 length: 15 amino acids. Germline V CDR1 and CDR2: KGHSH, LQKENI. Trimming stripped 4 bases from V and 0 bases from J, with 9 bases between. The CDR3 DNA reads as TGTGCCAGCTCACTCCGGGCAACAACTAATGAAAAACTGTTTTTT. Residues: CASSLRATTNEKLFF.

The J gene is TRBJ2-4, the V gene TRBV19; maybe TRBD2 (7 bases). V lost 2 bases and J 1 base, leaving 24 bases between the germline ends. This CDR3 is built from 20 residues. Per the germline V gene, CDR1 is LNHDA and CDR2 is SQIVND (reference sequence). The CDR3 sequence: CASSITRSRGAEVAKNIQYF. The DNA of the CDR3 is TGTGCCAGTAGTATAACCCGCAGTCGGGGGGCGGAGGTGGCCAAAAACATTCAGTACTTC.

Points on this clone: Other DNA sequences in the sample encode the same CDR3. The chain is built from TRBV6-6 and TRBJ1-2; no definite D call. Germline loops: CDR1 MNHNY, CDR2 SVGAGI (reference sequence). This CDR3 region has 13 residues. Trimming shortened V by 0 bases and J by 7 bases, and 9 bases separated the two germline ends. The CDR3: CASSYSRASGYTF. In DNA form, the CDR3 reads TGTGCCAGCAGTTACTCGAGAGCCTCTGGCTACACCTTC.

For this clone: Other DNA sequences from this sample encode an identical CDR3 as well. The chain employs TRBV2 and TRBJ2-3; D is perhaps TRBD2 (7 bases). V dropped 4 bases and J dropped 2 bases, with 13 bases sitting between them. Germline lookup yields CDR1 SNHLY and CDR2 FYNNEI. The CDR3 extends over 15 amino acids. The chain's CDR3 is CASSGGGGPTDTQYF. The CDR3 bases are TGTGCCAGCAGTGGGGGGGGCGGTCCCACAGATACGCAGTATTTT. Looking up the rest from reference TRBV2 and TRBJ2-3 gives the full variable domain: EPEVTQTPSHQVTQMGQEVILRCVPISNHLYFYWYRQILGQKVEFLVSFYNNEISEKSEIFDDQFSVERPDGSNFTLKIRSTKLEDSAMYFCASSGGGGPTDTQYFGPGTRLTVL.

CDR3 DNA sequence: TGTGCCACCAGTGATACGGGGGGGGCACCCACAGATACGCAGTATTTT. Translation gives CATSDTGGAPTDTQYF. The chain combines TRBV24-1 with TRBJ2-3; TRBD2 agrees at 8 bases. CDR1 KGHDR and CDR2 SFDVKD come from the germline V gene. This CDR3 is 16 amino acids long. Germline trimming cut 3 bases from V and 2 bases from J; bases unmatched to any gene: 6.

The gene calls are TRBV19 and TRBJ1-2; D is possibly TRBD1 (5 bases). This CDR3 region has 14 residues. V was pared by 5 bases and J by 4 bases, with 14 bases between. Germline CDR1 is LNHDA and CDR2 is SQIVND (reference sequence). CDR3 loop: CASSPIQGVYGYTF. Written as DNA, the CDR3 is TGTGCCAGTAGTCCTATCCAGGGTGTCTATGGCTACACCTTC.

The chain recombines TRBV9 with TRBJ1-4; maybe TRBD1 (6 bases). Looked up from germline, CDR1 is SGDLS and CDR2 is YYNGEE. V lost 7 bases to trimming and J lost 3 bases, with 13 bases between them. The CDR3 totals 14 residues. CDR3 protein: CASSVGGSNEKLFF. The CDR3 region has the DNA TGTGCCAGCTCCGTGGGGGGCTCTAATGAAAAACTGTTTTTT. Full variable domain (remainder filled in from reference TRBV9 and TRBJ1-4): DSGVTQTPKHLITATGQRVTLRCSPRSGDLSVYWYQQSLDQGLQFLIQYYNGEERAKGNILERFSAQQFPDLHSELNLSSLELGDSALYFCASSVGGSNEKLFFGSGTQLSVL.

The J gene is TRBJ1-2, the V gene TRBV7-2, with D unclear. The germline V gene encodes CDR1 SGHTA and CDR2 FQGNSA. V was shortened by 4 bases and J by 2 bases, with 2 bases between the two germline ends. There are 11 residues in the CDR3. The CDR3 DNA reads TGTGCCAGCAGCTCCAACTATGGCTACACCTTC. Amino acid sequence: CASSSNYGYTF. The complete variable domain, with remaining parts taken from reference TRBV7-2 and TRBJ1-2, reads GAGVSQSPSNKVTEKGKDVELRCDPISGHTALYWYRQSLGQGLEFLIYFQGNSAPDKSGLPSDRFSAERTGGSVSTLTIQRTQQEDSAVYLCASSSNYGYTFGSGTRLTVV.

V and J are TRBV30 and TRBJ2-7; D uncertain. Between the trimmed V and J ends, which lost 8 bases and 0 bases, there was a span of 11 bases. CDR1 is GTSNPN, CDR2 SVGIG, per germline (reference sequence). The CDR3 extends over 12 amino acids. This CDR3 is CAPSPHSYEQYF. The CDR3 nucleotides are TGTGCCCCGAGCCCCCACTCCTACGAGCAGTACTTC.

The rearrangement uses TRBV7-2 and TRBJ1-2; D might be TRBD1 (6 bases). The germline gives CDR1 SGHTA, CDR2 FQGNSA. This CDR3 is 16 amino acids long. Trimming shortened V by 5 bases and J by 4 bases, and 20 bases separated the two germline ends. CDR3 DNA sequence: TGTGCCAGCAGCCTACAAACAGGGACGGTGGGCTATGGCTACACCTTC. Translation gives CASSLQTGTVGYGYTF.

The chain recombines TRBV12-5 with TRBJ1-6; D gene uncertain. The CDR3 length is 13 residues. V dropped 10 bases and J dropped 15 bases, with 22 bases sitting between them. Germline CDR1 is LGHNT and CDR2 is FRNRAP. CDR3 sequence (DNA): TGTGCTATTGTAACCCGTAGTCCCCCCGACCTCCACTTT. Amino acids: CAIVTRSPPDLHF.

This chain connects TRBV28 to TRBJ1-2; D gene ambiguous. This CDR3 is 12 amino acids long. The germline V gene has CDR1 MDHEN and CDR2 SYDVKM. V lost 7 bases, J lost 4 bases, and 10 bases lay in between. For the CDR3, the DNA is TGTGCCAGCAAAAGGGTGGGCTATGGCTACACCTTC. Protein sequence: CASKRVGYGYTF.

The rearrangement links TRBV18 to TRBJ1-5; D is unclear. Germline V gene data show CDR1 as KGHSH and CDR2 as LQKENI. There are 14 residues in the CDR3. Trimming left V 2 bases short and J 5 bases short, with 10 bases between. The CDR3 nucleotides are TGTGCCAGCTCACCAGGAAAGGGCTATCAGCCCCAGCATTTT. This gives the protein CASSPGKGYQPQHF. The complete variable domain, with remaining parts taken from reference TRBV18 and TRBJ1-5, reads NAGVMQNPRHLVRRRGQEARLRCSPMKGHSHVYWYRQLPEEGLKFMVYLQKENIIDESGMPKERFSAEFPKEGPSILRIQQVVRGDSAAYFCASSPGKGYQPQHFGDGTRLSIL.

V usage is TRBV28 and J usage is TRBJ2-5, with a possible D match to TRBD2 (6 bases). Trimming took 3 bases from V and 0 from J, leaving 11 bases between them. The CDR3 is made up of 15 amino acids. From germline, CDR1 is MDHEN and CDR2 SYDVKM. The CDR3: CASSFIAEYQETQYF. The CDR3 DNA reads as TGTGCCAGCAGTTTCATAGCGGAATACCAAGAGACCCAGTACTTC.

V is TRBV28 and J is TRBJ1-5; D perhaps matches TRBD1 (5 bases). The V end lost 5 bases, the J end lost 6 bases, and 20 bases lay between the germline ends. CDR1 is MDHEN, CDR2 SYDVKM, per germline. This CDR3 is 16 amino acids long. CDR3 loop: CASSKEGLRMGQPQHF. As DNA, the CDR3 is TGTGCCAGCAGTAAAGAGGGACTGAGGATGGGTCAGCCCCAGCATTTT.